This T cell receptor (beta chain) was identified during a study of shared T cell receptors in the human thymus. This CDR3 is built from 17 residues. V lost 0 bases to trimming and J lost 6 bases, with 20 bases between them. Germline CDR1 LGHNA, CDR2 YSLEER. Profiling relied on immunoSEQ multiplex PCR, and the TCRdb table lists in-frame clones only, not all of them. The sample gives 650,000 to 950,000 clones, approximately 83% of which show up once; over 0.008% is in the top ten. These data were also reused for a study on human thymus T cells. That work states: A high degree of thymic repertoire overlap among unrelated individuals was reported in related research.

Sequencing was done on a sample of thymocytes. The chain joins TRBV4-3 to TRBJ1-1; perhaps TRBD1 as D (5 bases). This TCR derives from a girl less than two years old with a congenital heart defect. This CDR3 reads CASSQDDPRRAYAEAFF. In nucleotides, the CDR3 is TGCGCCAGCAGCCAAGATGATCCACGCAGGGCTTACGCTGAAGCTTTCTTT.